A selection of T cell receptor beta chains follows, all from one sample in a study of OX40 agonist ivuxolimab in advanced cancers. TCRdb keeps only in-frame clones here, not all; method: immunoSEQ multiplex PCR. The sample has 35,000 to 45,000 clones; about 82% are singletons. The sample in question was CD4+ or CD8+ T cells sorted from blood, obtained in a trial of the OX40 agonist ivuxolimab. The receptors shown here come from an adult with an advanced solid tumor such as melanoma, head and neck, liver or kidney cancer. The CDR3 runs from the conserved cysteine through the conserved F or W. A D gene is named only where the DNA matches it firmly. Expanded clones get a size class; other rows say once, few or many, or leave the size out.

V gene: TRBV9; J gene: TRBJ1-3; D gene: .; clone size: many; CDR3 protein: CASSAGEGYSGNTIYF; CDR3 DNA: TGTGCCAGCAGCGCCGGGGAAGGTTACTCTGGAAACACCATATATTTT
V gene: TRBV6-1; J gene: TRBJ1-2; D gene: .; clone size: .; CDR3 protein: CATHSGTHYGYTF; CDR3 DNA: TGTGCCACCCACTCCGGGACACACTATGGCTACACCTTC
V gene: TRBV5-8; J gene: TRBJ1-2; D gene: TRBD1; clone size: .; CDR3 protein: CASSLATGGASGYTF; CDR3 DNA: TGTGCCAGCAGCTTGGCAACAGGGGGCGCGTCCGGCTACACCTTC
V gene: TRBV7-9; J gene: TRBJ1-2; D gene: TRBD1; clone size: .; CDR3 protein: CASSAPGQTNYGYTF; CDR3 DNA: TGTGCCAGCAGCGCTCCGGGACAGACTAACTATGGCTACACCTTC
V gene: TRBV5-6; J gene: TRBJ2-7; D gene: .; clone size: .; CDR3 protein: CASSLEAGRDYYEQYF; CDR3 DNA: TGTGCCAGCAGCTTGGAGGCTGGCCGTGACTACTACGAGCAGTACTTC
V gene: TRBV9; J gene: TRBJ2-3; D gene: .; clone size: .; CDR3 protein: CASSVEEGLGDTQYF; CDR3 DNA: TGTGCCAGCAGCGTAGAGGAGGGGCTGGGAGATACGCAGTATTTT
V gene: TRBV4-1; J gene: TRBJ1-4; D gene: .; clone size: few; CDR3 protein: CASSPDGGAGVLFF; CDR3 DNA: TGCGCCAGCAGCCCCGATGGGGGCGCGGGGGTACTGTTTTTT
V gene: TRBV27; J gene: TRBJ1-5; D gene: TRBD1; clone size: .; CDR3 protein: CASSETGVGNQPQHF; CDR3 DNA: TGTGCCAGCAGTGAGACAGGGGTTGGCAATCAGCCCCAGCATTTT
V gene: TRBV27; J gene: TRBJ2-2; D gene: .; clone size: .; CDR3 protein: CASSFTGELFF; CDR3 DNA: TGTGCCAGCAGTTTCACCGGGGAGCTGTTTTTT
V gene: TRBV4-1; J gene: TRBJ1-5; D gene: .; clone size: .; CDR3 protein: CASSQGTVNQPQHF; CDR3 DNA: TGCGCCAGCAGCCAAGGGACAGTTAATCAGCCCCAGCATTTT
V gene: TRBV11-3; J gene: TRBJ2-1; D gene: TRBD1; clone size: .; CDR3 protein: CASSGDRGLGEQFF; CDR3 DNA: TGTGCCAGCAGCGGGGACAGGGGCCTAGGGGAGCAGTTCTTC
V gene: TRBV7-8; J gene: TRBJ1-1; D gene: .; clone size: .; CDR3 protein: CASSSLLQGWDTEAFF; CDR3 DNA: TGTGCCAGCAGCTCACTCCTACAGGGATGGGACACTGAAGCTTTCTTT
V gene: TRBV7-9; J gene: TRBJ2-1; D gene: .; clone size: .; CDR3 protein: CASSSKDNEQFF; CDR3 DNA: TGTGCCAGCAGCTCGAAAGACAATGAGCAGTTCTTC
V gene: TRBV28; J gene: TRBJ1-2; D gene: .; clone size: .; CDR3 protein: CASSLWAEANYGYTF; CDR3 DNA: TGTGCCAGCAGTTTATGGGCAGAAGCTAACTATGGCTACACCTTC
V gene: TRBV19; J gene: TRBJ1-2; D gene: .; clone size: .; CDR3 protein: CASSMGTGGYTF; CDR3 DNA: TGTGCCAGTAGTATGGGGACTGGGGGCTACACCTTC
V gene: TRBV11-2; J gene: TRBJ1-6; D gene: TRBD1; clone size: .; CDR3 protein: CASRPGTESSYNSPLHF; CDR3 DNA: TGTGCCAGCAGACCTGGGACAGAGAGCTCCTATAATTCACCCCTCCACTTT
V gene: TRBV13; J gene: TRBJ2-2; D gene: .; clone size: .; CDR3 protein: CASSSPDRTGELFF; CDR3 DNA: TGTGCCAGCAGCTCCCCCGACCGCACCGGGGAGCTGTTTTTT
V gene: TRBV15; J gene: TRBJ2-5; D gene: .; clone size: .; CDR3 protein: CATSRDREQETQYF; CDR3 DNA: TGTGCCACCAGCAGAGACCGGGAGCAAGAGACCCAGTACTTC
V gene: TRBV28; J gene: TRBJ1-2; D gene: .; clone size: .; CDR3 protein: CASSFPEIANYGYTF; CDR3 DNA: TGTGCCAGCAGTTTCCCCGAGATAGCTAACTATGGCTACACCTTC
V gene: TRBV27; J gene: TRBJ2-2; D gene: TRBD1; clone size: medium-sized; CDR3 protein: CASSFTGGNTGELFF; CDR3 DNA: TGTGCCAGCAGTTTTACAGGGGGGAACACCGGGGAGCTGTTTTTT
V gene: TRBV6-1; J gene: TRBJ1-5; D gene: .; clone size: once; CDR3 protein: CASSPFHRGNQPQHF; CDR3 DNA: TGTGCCAGCAGTCCCTTTCACAGAGGTAATCAGCCCCAGCATTTT
V gene: TRBV27; J gene: TRBJ2-7; D gene: .; clone size: .; CDR3 protein: CASTAGPYAYEQYF; CDR3 DNA: TGTGCCAGCACCGCGGGCCCCTACGCCTACGAGCAGTACTTC
V gene: TRBV9; J gene: TRBJ2-3; D gene: TRBD1; clone size: .; CDR3 protein: CASSETGADTQYF; CDR3 DNA: TGTGCCAGCAGCGAGACAGGGGCAGATACGCAGTATTTT
V gene: TRBV7-9; J gene: TRBJ1-1; D gene: .; clone size: .; CDR3 protein: CASSSTVLNTEAFF; CDR3 DNA: TGTGCCAGCAGCTCTACAGTGTTGAACACTGAAGCTTTCTTT
V gene: TRBV6-1; J gene: TRBJ2-7; D gene: TRBD2; clone size: once; CDR3 protein: CASSDKLAGNYEQYF; CDR3 DNA: TGTGCCAGCAGTGATAAACTAGCGGGGAACTACGAGCAGTACTTC
V gene: TRBV2; J gene: TRBJ2-5; D gene: TRBD1; clone size: .; CDR3 protein: CASSDTRTGKETQYF; CDR3 DNA: TGTGCCAGCAGTGATACCAGGACAGGGAAAGAGACCCAGTACTTC
V gene: TRBV6-5; J gene: TRBJ2-2; D gene: .; clone size: .; CDR3 protein: CASSYLLQGTGELFF; CDR3 DNA: TGTGCCAGCAGTTACTTGCTCCAGGGAACCGGGGAGCTGTTTTTT
V gene: TRBV27; J gene: TRBJ2-1; D gene: .; clone size: .; CDR3 protein: CASTINPLGEQFF; CDR3 DNA: TGTGCCAGCACCATCAACCCCCTAGGTGAGCAGTTCTTC
V gene: TRBV9; J gene: TRBJ2-3; D gene: .; clone size: .; CDR3 protein: CASSVVWGADTDTQYF; CDR3 DNA: TGTGCCAGCAGCGTAGTTTGGGGAGCGGACACAGATACGCAGTATTTT
V gene: TRBV19; J gene: TRBJ1-2; D gene: TRBD1; clone size: .; CDR3 protein: CASSPLRQGVYYGYTF; CDR3 DNA: TGTGCCAGTAGTCCCTTGAGACAGGGAGTTTACTATGGCTACACCTTC
V gene: TRBV25-1; J gene: TRBJ1-2; D gene: .; clone size: .; CDR3 protein: CASSESQDGYTF; CDR3 DNA: TGTGCCAGCAGTGAGTCCCAGGATGGCTACACCTTC
V gene: TRBV9; J gene: TRBJ2-1; D gene: TRBD2; clone size: .; CDR3 protein: CASSVSGEELAGTLNEQFF; CDR3 DNA: TGTGCCAGCAGCGTAAGCGGTGAGGAGCTAGCGGGGACCCTTAATGAGCAGTTCTTC
V gene: TRBV5-4; J gene: TRBJ2-7; D gene: .; clone size: .; CDR3 protein: CASSSGHAGYEQYF; CDR3 DNA: TGTGCCAGCAGCTCGGGGCACGCCGGCTACGAGCAGTACTTC
V gene: TRBV25-1; J gene: TRBJ2-4; D gene: .; clone size: .; CDR3 protein: CASSSKAKNIQYF; CDR3 DNA: TGTGCCAGCAGCAGCAAAGCCAAAAACATTCAGTACTTC
V gene: TRBV6-1; J gene: TRBJ2-7; D gene: .; clone size: .; CDR3 protein: CASSGRHAYEQYF; CDR3 DNA: TGTGCCAGCAGTGGAAGACATGCCTACGAGCAGTACTTC
V gene: TRBV10-3; J gene: TRBJ2-5; D gene: .; clone size: .; CDR3 protein: CAISESGGETQYF; CDR3 DNA: TGTGCCATCAGTGAGTCGGGTGGAGAGACCCAGTACTTC
V gene: TRBV28; J gene: TRBJ1-1; D gene: .; clone size: .; CDR3 protein: CASRGGGYPMNTEAFF; CDR3 DNA: TGTGCCAGCAGAGGGGGGGGCTATCCTATGAACACTGAAGCTTTCTTT
V gene: TRBV7-9; J gene: TRBJ2-7; D gene: .; clone size: .; CDR3 protein: CASSLAIGGYEQYF; CDR3 DNA: TGTGCCAGCAGCTTAGCTATAGGGGGCTACGAGCAGTACTTC
V gene: TRBV15; J gene: TRBJ1-1; D gene: .; clone size: .; CDR3 protein: CATSRVDLNTEAFF; CDR3 DNA: TGTGCCACCAGCAGAGTGGACTTGAACACTGAAGCTTTCTTT
V gene: TRBV5-4; J gene: TRBJ2-7; D gene: .; clone size: .; CDR3 protein: CASSFDSYEQYF; CDR3 DNA: TGTGCCAGCAGCTTTGACAGCTACGAGCAGTACTTC
V gene: TRBV28; J gene: TRBJ1-5; D gene: .; clone size: few; CDR3 protein: CASSPSSVRNQPQHF; CDR3 DNA: TGTGCCAGCAGTCCTAGTTCCGTCCGCAATCAGCCCCAGCATTTT
V gene: TRBV5-4; J gene: TRBJ1-2; D gene: TRBD1; clone size: .; CDR3 protein: CASSLAGTGGGYGYTF; CDR3 DNA: TGTGCCAGCAGCTTGGCCGGGACAGGGGGCGGCTATGGCTACACCTTC
V gene: TRBV6-5; J gene: TRBJ1-3; D gene: .; clone size: .; CDR3 protein: CASRALGAGNTIYF; CDR3 DNA: TGTGCCAGCCGAGCCCTTGGAGCTGGAAACACCATATATTTT
V gene: TRBV4-2; J gene: TRBJ2-2; D gene: .; clone size: once; CDR3 protein: CASSQDLSTGLLAGELFF; CDR3 DNA: TGTGCCAGCAGCCAAGATCTCTCTACGGGACTTTTGGCCGGGGAGCTGTTTTTT
V gene: TRBV11-2; J gene: TRBJ2-7; D gene: .; clone size: .; CDR3 protein: CASLGAAPYEQYF; CDR3 DNA: TGTGCCAGCTTGGGCGCAGCCCCCTACGAGCAGTACTTC
V gene: TRBV7-9; J gene: TRBJ2-1; D gene: .; clone size: .; CDR3 protein: CASSLGQANYNEQFF; CDR3 DNA: TGTGCCAGCAGCTTAGGCCAGGCAAACTACAATGAGCAGTTCTTC
V gene: TRBV4-3; J gene: TRBJ2-2; D gene: TRBD1; clone size: .; CDR3 protein: CASSQERVAGTASANTGELFF; CDR3 DNA: TGCGCCAGCAGCCAAGAGCGAGTTGCCGGGACAGCTTCCGCGAACACCGGGGAGCTGTTTTTT
V gene: TRBV6-5; J gene: TRBJ1-2; D gene: .; clone size: few; CDR3 protein: CASSSRDRQNYGYTF; CDR3 DNA: TGTGCCAGCAGTTCCCGGGACCGCCAGAACTATGGCTACACCTTC
V gene: TRBV10-2; J gene: TRBJ2-1; D gene: TRBD2; clone size: once; CDR3 protein: CASHHLAGGKDEQFF; CDR3 DNA: TGCGCCAGCCACCATCTAGCGGGGGGCAAGGATGAGCAGTTCTTC
V gene: TRBV7-2; J gene: TRBJ2-3; D gene: .; clone size: .; CDR3 protein: CASRSTDTQYF; CDR3 DNA: TGTGCCAGCAGAAGCACAGATACGCAGTATTTT